One sample yielded the 4 T cell receptor beta chains listed below, sequenced in a study of blood T cell repertoires in COVID-19. TCRdb keeps only in-frame clones here, not all; method: immunoSEQ multiplex PCR. The top ten clones hold less than 6.5% of a sample with 330,000 or so clones, 88% of them seen once. Specimen: PBMCs or T cells enriched from blood (not recorded which). These receptors originate from a man aged 25 to 40 who had recovered from COVID-19.

This chain joins TRBV11-2 and TRBJ2-3, with D possibly TRBD1 on 6 matching bases. The V end was cut by 0 bases, the J end by 2 bases, with 9 bases between. From germline, CDR1 is SGHAT and CDR2 FQNNGV. There are 15 residues in the CDR3. Here the CDR3 DNA reads TGTGCCAGCAGCTTAGATCAGGGGCCCACAGATACGCAGTATTTT. The encoded protein is CASSLDQGPTDTQYF. The full variable domain, completed using reference TRBV11-2 and TRBJ2-3, is EAGVAQSPRYKIIEKRQSVAFWCNPISGHATLYWYQQILGQGPKLLIQFQNNGVVDDSQLPKDRFSAERLKGVDSTLKIQPAKLEDSAVYLCASSLDQGPTDTQYFGPGTRLTVL.

The chain has TRBV19 and TRBJ1-2; 9 positions match TRBD1. The J segment lost 2 bases and the V segment lost 7 bases, leaving 5 bases of the junction unmatched. Germline values: CDR1 LNHDA, CDR2 SQIVND (reference sequence). This CDR3 region has 14 residues. The CDR3 bases are TGTGCCAGTATTATGGGACAGGGAAACTATGGCTACACCTTC. Translating it yields CASIMGQGNYGYTF.

The chain combines TRBV5-1 with TRBJ1-5, with 9 bases aligning to TRBD1. V shed 4 bases, J shed 6 bases, and the junction held 5 bases outside the gene matches. Germline-derived CDR1 and CDR2 are SGHRS and YFSETQ. The CDR3 sequence is 14 residues long. CDR3 loop: CASSMDRGGQPQHF. As DNA, the CDR3 is TGCGCCAGCAGCATGGACAGGGGCGGTCAGCCCCAGCATTTT.

The rearrangement uses TRBV3-1 (or the pseudogene TRBV3-2) and TRBJ2-1, with a possible D match to TRBD2 (6 bases). The CDR3 length is 16 residues. The germline CDR1 and CDR2 sequences are LGHDT and YNNKEL (reference sequence). Trimming cost V 1 base and J 5 bases, with 15 bases left between them. The CDR3: CASSQGSLAFNNEQFF. The CDR3 coding sequence is TGTGCCAGCAGCCAAGGGTCACTAGCCTTCAACAATGAGCAGTTCTTC.